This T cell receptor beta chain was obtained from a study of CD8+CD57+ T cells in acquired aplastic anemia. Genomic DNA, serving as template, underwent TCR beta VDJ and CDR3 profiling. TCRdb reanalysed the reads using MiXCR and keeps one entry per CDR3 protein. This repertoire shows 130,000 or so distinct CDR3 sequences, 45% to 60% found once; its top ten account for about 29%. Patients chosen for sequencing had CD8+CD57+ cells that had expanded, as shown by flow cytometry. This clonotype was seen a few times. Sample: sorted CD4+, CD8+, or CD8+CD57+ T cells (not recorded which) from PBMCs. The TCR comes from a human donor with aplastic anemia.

CDR3 nucleotide sequence: TGTGCCAGCAGCTTGGGTCGGGGGAGGATAAACCTAAACTTGGGGCTTCAAGAGACCCAGTACTTC. This gives the protein CASSLGRGRINLNLGLQETQYF. The chain combines TRBV5-4 with TRBJ2-5; TRBD2 might be the D (6 bases). This CDR3 is built from 22 residues. Germline V gives CDR1 SGHNT, CDR2 YYREEE (reference sequence). V was cut by 0 bases and J by 2 bases, with 32 bases left in between.